Below, one T cell receptor (beta chain) is given with its context. Its antigen is undetermined. This sample was included in a study of cytomegalovirus exposure and HLA in healthy donors. Study details: The approximately 110 validation repertoires used a platform that matched the one used for the approximately 700 first-cohort repertoires, as a later analysis reported.

The method was immunoSEQ multiplex PCR; TCRdb's version includes in-frame clones alone and lacks a portion of them. This sample has roughly 60,000 clones, with around 90% found just once. This CDR3 is 14 amino acids long. J lost 3 bases, V lost 0 bases, and 3 bases had no gene match. Germline V gene sequence: CDR1 SGHNT, CDR2 YYREEE (reference sequence). General study results and limits: Generally TCR sequences proved uncommon, though certain public TCRs appeared in numerous donors. According to a subsequent analysis, TCR clusters identified in the first cohort showed a tendency to co-occur across the 120 or so validation repertoires.

The chain recombines TRBV5-4 with TRBJ2-7; 7 nucleotides align to TRBD1. The material sequenced was PBMCs. This TCR was recovered from a woman in her 30s in good health and CMV-seronegative. The CDR3 spells CASSLVDRVYEQYF. DNA for the CDR3: TGTGCCAGCAGCTTGGTCGACAGGGTCTACGAGCAGTACTTC. The full variable domain, its missing parts supplied by reference TRBV5-4 and TRBJ2-7, is ETGVTQSPTHLIKTRGQQVTLRCSSQSGHNTVSWYQQALGQGPQFIFQYYREEENGRGNFPPRFSGLQFPNYSSELNVNALELDDSALYLCASSLVDRVYEQYFGPGTRLTVT.